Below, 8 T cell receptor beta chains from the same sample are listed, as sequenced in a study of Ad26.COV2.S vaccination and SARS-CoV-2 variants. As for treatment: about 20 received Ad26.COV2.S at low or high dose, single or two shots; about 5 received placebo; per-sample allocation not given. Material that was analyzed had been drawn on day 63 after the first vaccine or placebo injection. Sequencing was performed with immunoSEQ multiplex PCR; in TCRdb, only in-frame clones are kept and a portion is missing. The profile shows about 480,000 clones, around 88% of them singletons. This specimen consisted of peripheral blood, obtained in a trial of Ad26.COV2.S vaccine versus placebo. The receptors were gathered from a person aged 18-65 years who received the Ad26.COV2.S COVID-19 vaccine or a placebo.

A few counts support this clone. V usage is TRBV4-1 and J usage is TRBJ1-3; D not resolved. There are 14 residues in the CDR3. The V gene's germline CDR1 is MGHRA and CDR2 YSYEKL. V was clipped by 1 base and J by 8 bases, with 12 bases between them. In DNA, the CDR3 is TGCGCCAGCAGCCAAGTTAACCAAGTGGACACCATATATTTT. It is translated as CASSQVNQVDTIYF.

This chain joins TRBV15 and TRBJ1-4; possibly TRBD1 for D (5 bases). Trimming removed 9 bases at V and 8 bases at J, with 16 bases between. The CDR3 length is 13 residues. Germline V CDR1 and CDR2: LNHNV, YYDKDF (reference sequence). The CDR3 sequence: CATIGTGGEKLFF. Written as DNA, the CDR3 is TGTGCCACTATCGGGACCGGCGGCGAAAAACTGTTTTTT. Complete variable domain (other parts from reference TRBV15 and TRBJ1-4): DAMVIQNPRYQVTQFGKPVTLSCSQTLNHNVMYWYQQKSSQAPKLLFHYYDKDFNNEADTPDNFQSRRPNTSFCFLDIRSPGLGDTAMYLCATIGTGGEKLFFGSGTQLSVL.

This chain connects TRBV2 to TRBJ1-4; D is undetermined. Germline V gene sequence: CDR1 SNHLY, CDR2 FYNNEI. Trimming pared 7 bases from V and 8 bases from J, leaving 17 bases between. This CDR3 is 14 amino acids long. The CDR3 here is CASMEAGGSEKLFF. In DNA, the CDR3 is TGTGCCAGCATGGAGGCTGGAGGTTCCGAAAAACTGTTTTTT.

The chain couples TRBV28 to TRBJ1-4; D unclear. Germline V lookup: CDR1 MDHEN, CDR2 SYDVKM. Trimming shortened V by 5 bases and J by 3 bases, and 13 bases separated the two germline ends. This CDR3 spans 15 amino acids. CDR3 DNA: TGTGCCAGCAGTGGTCATGAGGCTGCTAATGAAAAACTGTTTTTT. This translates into CASSGHEAANEKLFF.

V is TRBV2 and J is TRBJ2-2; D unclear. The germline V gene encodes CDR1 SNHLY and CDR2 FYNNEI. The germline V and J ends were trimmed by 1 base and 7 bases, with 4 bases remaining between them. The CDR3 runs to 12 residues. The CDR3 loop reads CASSEVGGELFF. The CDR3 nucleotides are TGTGCCAGCAGTGAAGTGGGCGGGGAGCTGTTTTTT. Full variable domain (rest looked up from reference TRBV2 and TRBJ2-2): EPEVTQTPSHQVTQMGQEVILRCVPISNHLYFYWYRQILGQKVEFLVSFYNNEISEKSEIFDDQFSVERPDGSNFTLKIRSTKLEDSAMYFCASSEVGGELFFGEGSRLTVL.

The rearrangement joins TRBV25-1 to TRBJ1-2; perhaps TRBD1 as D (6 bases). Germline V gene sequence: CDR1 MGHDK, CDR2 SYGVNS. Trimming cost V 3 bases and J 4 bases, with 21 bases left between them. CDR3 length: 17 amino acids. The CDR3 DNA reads TGTGCCAGCAGTGATTTTGTTGGGGGGCCCAAGATCTATGGCTACACCTTC. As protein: CASSDFVGGPKIYGYTF.

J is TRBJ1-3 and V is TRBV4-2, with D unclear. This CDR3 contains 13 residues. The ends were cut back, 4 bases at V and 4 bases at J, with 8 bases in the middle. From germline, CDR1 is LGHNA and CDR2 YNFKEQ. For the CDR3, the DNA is TGTGCCAGCAGCCTTGAATCCGGAAACACCATATATTTT. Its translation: CASSLESGNTIYF.

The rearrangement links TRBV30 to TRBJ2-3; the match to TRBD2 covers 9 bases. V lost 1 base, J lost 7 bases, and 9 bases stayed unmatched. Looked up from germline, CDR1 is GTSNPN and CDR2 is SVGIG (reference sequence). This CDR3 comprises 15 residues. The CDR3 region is CAWSALAGDMNTQYF. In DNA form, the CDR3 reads TGTGCCTGGAGTGCTTTAGCGGGAGACATGAATACGCAGTATTTT. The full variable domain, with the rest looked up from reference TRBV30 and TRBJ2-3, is SQTIHQWPATLVQPVGSPLSLECTVEGTSNPNLYWYRQAAGRGLQLLFYSVGIGQISSEVPQNLSASRPQDRQFILSSKKLLLSDSGFYLCAWSALAGDMNTQYFGPGTRLTVL.